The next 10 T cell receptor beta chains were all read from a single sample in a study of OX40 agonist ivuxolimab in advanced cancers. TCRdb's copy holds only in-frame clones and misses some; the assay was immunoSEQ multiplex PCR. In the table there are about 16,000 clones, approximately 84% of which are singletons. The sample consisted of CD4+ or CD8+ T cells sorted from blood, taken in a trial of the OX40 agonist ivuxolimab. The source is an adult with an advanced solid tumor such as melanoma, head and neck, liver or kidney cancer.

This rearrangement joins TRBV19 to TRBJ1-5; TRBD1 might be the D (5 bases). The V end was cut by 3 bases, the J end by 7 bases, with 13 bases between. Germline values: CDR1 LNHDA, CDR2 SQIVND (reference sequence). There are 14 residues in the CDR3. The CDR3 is CASSIGGEGQPQHF. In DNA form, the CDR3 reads TGTGCCAGTAGTATTGGCGGGGAGGGGCAGCCCCAGCATTTT.

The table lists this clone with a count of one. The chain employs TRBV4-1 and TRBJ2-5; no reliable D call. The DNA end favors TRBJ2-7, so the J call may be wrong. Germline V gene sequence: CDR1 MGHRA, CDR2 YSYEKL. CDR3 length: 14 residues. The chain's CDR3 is CASSPTDMYYEQYF. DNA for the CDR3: TGCGCCAGCAGCCCGACCGACATGTACTACGAGCAGTACTTC.

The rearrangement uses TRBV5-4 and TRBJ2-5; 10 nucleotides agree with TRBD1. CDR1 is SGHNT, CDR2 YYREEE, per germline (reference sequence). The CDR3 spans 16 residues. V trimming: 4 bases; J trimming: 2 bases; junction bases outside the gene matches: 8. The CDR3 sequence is CASSTTGQGTQETQYF. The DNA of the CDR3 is TGTGCCAGCAGCACCACGGGACAGGGGACTCAAGAGACCCAGTACTTC.

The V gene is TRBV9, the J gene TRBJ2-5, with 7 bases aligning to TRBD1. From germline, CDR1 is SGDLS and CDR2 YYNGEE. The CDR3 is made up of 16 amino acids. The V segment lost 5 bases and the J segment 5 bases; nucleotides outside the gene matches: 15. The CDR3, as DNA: TGTGCCAGCAGTCATACACTGACAGGGAGCAGCGAGACCCAGTACTTC. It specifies CASSHTLTGSSETQYF. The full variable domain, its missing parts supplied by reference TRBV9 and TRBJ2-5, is DSGVTQTPKHLITATGQRVTLRCSPRSGDLSVYWYQQSLDQGLQFLIQYYNGEERAKGNILERFSAQQFPDLHSELNLSSLELGDSALYFCASSHTLTGSSETQYFGPGTRLLVL.

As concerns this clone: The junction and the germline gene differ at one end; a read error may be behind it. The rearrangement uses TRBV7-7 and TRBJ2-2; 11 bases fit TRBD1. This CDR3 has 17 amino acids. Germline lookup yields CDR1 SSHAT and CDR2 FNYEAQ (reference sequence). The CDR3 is CASSYAGTGGLTGELFF. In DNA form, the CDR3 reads TGTGCTAGCAGCTACGCGGGGACAGGGGGTCTCACCGGGGAGCTGTTTTTT.

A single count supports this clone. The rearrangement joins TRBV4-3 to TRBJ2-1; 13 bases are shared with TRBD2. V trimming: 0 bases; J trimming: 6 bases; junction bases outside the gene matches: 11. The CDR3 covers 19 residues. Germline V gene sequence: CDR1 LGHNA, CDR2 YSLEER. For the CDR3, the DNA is TGCGCCAGCAGCCAAGAGAGAGGGGGACTAGCGGGAATACCCAATGAGCAGTTCTTC. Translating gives CASSQERGGLAGIPNEQFF.

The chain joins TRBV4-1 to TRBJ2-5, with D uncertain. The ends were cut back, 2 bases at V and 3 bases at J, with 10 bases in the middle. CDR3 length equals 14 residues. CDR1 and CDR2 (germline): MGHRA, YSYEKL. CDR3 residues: CASSQKSTEETQYF. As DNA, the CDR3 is TGCGCCAGCAGCCAAAAGAGTACAGAAGAGACCCAGTACTTC.

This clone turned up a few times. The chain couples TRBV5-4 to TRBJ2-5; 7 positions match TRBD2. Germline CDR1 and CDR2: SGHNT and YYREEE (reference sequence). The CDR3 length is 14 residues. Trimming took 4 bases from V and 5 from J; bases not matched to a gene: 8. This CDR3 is CASSPDYGGETQYF. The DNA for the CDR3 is TGTGCCAGCAGCCCGGATTACGGGGGGGAGACCCAGTACTTC. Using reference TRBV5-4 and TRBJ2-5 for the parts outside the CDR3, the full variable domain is ETGVTQSPTHLIKTRGQQVTLRCSSQSGHNTVSWYQQALGQGPQFIFQYYREEENGRGNFPPRFSGLQFPNYSSELNVNALELDDSALYLCASSPDYGGETQYFGPGTRLLVL.

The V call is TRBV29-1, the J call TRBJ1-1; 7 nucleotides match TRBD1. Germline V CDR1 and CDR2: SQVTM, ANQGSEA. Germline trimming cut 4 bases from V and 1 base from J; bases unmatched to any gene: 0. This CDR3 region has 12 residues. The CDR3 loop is CSVGDRNTEAFF. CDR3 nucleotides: TGCAGCGTTGGGGACAGGAACACTGAAGCTTTCTTT.

CDR3 residues: CASSSPTSSEQYF. The CDR3, as DNA: TGTGCCAGCAGTTCACCGACTAGTAGCGAGCAGTACTTC. V gene TRBV28 combines with J gene TRBJ2-7; TRBD2 might be the D (6 bases). CDR1 and CDR2 from the germline V gene are MDHEN and SYDVKM. The CDR3 has 13 residues. Trimming cost V 4 bases and J 6 bases, with 13 bases left between them. Looking up the rest from reference TRBV28 and TRBJ2-7 gives the full variable domain: DVKVTQSSRYLVKRTGEKVFLECVQDMDHENMFWYRQDPGLGLRLIYFSYDVKMKEKGDIPEGYSVSREKKERFSLILESASTNQTSMYLCASSSPTSSEQYFGPGTRLTVT.